This T cell receptor beta chain was identified during a study of blood T cell repertoires in COVID-19. Background on the study: The United States, Italy and Spain provided the acute and convalescent COVID-19 samples.

The method was immunoSEQ multiplex PCR; TCRdb's version includes in-frame clones alone and lacks a portion of them. The profile shows about 46,000 clones, roughly 88% of them singletons. The sequence was collected from a human donor in a cohort sampled during active COVID-19. The donor label of this sample is uncertain. Sequencing was done on a sample of peripheral blood.

CDR3 bases: TGTGCCAGCAGCTTATCTCTAACCCCAGATACGCAGTATTTT. This translates into CASSLSLTPDTQYF. This rearrangement joins TRBV7-2 to TRBJ2-3; D unresolved. The CDR3 has 14 amino acids. V was pared by 2 bases and J by 4 bases, with 10 bases between. CDR1 is SGHTA, CDR2 FQGNSA, per germline. The full variable domain, rest sourced from reference TRBV7-2 and TRBJ2-3, is GAGVSQSPSNKVTEKGKDVELRCDPISGHTALYWYRQSLGQGLEFLIYFQGNSAPDKSGLPSDRFSAERTGGSVSTLTIQRTQQEDSAVYLCASSLSLTPDTQYFGPGTRLTVL.